The clone carrying this TCR beta chain was found a few times. Its matching antigen is unknown. Making the TCR beta libraries involved quantitative 5'-RACE with molecular barcodes. TCRdb ran MiXCR on the 5' RACE reads and lists one entry per CDR3 protein. The data show roughly 700,000 distinct CDR3 sequences, with about 20% seen just once and under 20% held by the top ten. The CDR3 totals 11 residues. The V gene's germline CDR1 is SQVTM and CDR2 ANQGSEA. The trim removed 2 bases at V and 15 bases at J, leaving 6 bases unmatched. These data originate in a study of CD8 T cells in ankylosing spondylitis. Study-wide points: Clones that were linked to disease were CD8+ and were relatively rare in peripheral blood. There was a TCR beta motif, made of 7 or 8 highly homologous variants, that appeared characteristic of ankylosing spondylitis blood. Both synovial fluid and blood in reactive arthritis had previously been reported to carry some motif variants.

The sequencing input was blood, either unsorted or a sorted T cell fraction (not recorded which). The sequence came from a male donor with ankylosing spondylitis. The chain combines TRBV29-1 with TRBJ2-1; TRBD1 matches 8 bases. The CDR3 DNA reads as TGCAGCGTTGAATCCGGGACAGGAGGGTTCTTC. Amino acid sequence: CSVESGTGGFF.